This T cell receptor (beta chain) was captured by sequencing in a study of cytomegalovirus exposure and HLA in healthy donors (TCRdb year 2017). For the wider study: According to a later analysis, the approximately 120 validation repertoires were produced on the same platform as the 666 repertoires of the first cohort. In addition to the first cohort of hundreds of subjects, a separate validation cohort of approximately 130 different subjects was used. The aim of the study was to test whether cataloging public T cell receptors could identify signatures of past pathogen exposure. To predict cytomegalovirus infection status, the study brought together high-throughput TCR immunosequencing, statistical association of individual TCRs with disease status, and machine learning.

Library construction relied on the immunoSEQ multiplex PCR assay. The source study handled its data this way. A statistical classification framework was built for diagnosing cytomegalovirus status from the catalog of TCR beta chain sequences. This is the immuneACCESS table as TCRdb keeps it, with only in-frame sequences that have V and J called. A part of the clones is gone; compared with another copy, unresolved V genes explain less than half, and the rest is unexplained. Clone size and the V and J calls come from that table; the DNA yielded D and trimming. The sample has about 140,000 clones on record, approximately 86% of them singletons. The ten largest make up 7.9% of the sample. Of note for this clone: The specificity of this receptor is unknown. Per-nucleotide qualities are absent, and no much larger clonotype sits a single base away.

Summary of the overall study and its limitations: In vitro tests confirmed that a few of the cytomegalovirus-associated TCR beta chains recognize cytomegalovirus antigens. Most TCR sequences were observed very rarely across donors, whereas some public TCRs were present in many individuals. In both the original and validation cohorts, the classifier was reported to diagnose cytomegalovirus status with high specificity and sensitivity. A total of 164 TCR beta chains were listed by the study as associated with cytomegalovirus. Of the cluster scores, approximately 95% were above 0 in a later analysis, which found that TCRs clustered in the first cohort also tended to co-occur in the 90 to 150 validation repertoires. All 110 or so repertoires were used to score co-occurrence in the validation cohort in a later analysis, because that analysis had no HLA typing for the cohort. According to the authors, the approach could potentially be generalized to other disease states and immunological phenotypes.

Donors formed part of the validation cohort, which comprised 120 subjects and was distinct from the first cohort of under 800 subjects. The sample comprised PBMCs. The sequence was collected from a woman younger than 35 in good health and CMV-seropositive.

The CDR3 region reads CASGRGVVDTEAFF. The DNA reads as follows: TGTGCCAGCGGGAGGGGCGTGGTGGACACTGAAGCTTTCTTT. The chain uses TRBV6-5 and TRBJ1-1; TRBD1 could be the D gene, as 5 bases match. Reading from cysteine to phenylalanine, the CDR3 counts 14 amino acids. Just the 42-base CDR3 DNA is kept, in frame starting at base 1. Trimming at the junction amounts to 8 bases on V and 3 bases on J, and the germline ends lie 16 bases apart. CDR1 and CDR2 are read off the germline V gene as MNHEY and SVGAGI.